This TCR beta chain appears in the sequencing data of a study of T-cell memory formation after mild COVID-19. Whole-study findings and limits: Largely, contracting CD4+ clones fell within CM and EM, and contracting CD8+ clones within EMRA.

Details on this clonotype: Its antigen is currently unknown.

Germline V gene sequence: CDR1 LGHDT, CDR2 YNNKEL (reference sequence). V trimming: 5 bases; J trimming: 2 bases; junction bases outside the gene matches: 8. The CDR3 runs to 15 residues. TCRdb re-analysed the 5' RACE reads in MiXCR, keeping a single row per CDR3 protein. The data show 400,000 to 550,000 distinct CDR3 sequences, around a quarter seen once. The sequencing input was PBMCs or a T cell subset sorted from them (not recorded which). The V gene is TRBV3-1, the J gene TRBJ2-5, with 7 bases that match TRBD2. The receptor's source is an adult woman who had mild COVID-19 (a few samples of this study predate the infection). Cell type and time point are not known. The CDR3 here is CASSSGVGGQETQYF. The CDR3, as DNA: TGTGCCAGCAGCTCTGGTGTGGGGGGGCAAGAGACCCAGTACTTC.